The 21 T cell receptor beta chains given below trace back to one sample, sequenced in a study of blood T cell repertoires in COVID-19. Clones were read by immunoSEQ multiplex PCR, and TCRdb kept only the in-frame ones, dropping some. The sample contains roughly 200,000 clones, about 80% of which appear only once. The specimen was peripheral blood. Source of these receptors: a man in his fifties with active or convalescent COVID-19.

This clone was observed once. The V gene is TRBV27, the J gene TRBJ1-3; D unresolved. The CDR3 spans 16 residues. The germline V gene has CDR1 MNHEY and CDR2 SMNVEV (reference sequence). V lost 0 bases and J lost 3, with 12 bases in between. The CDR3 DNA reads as TGTGCCAGCAGTTTATCGGCCCCCACGGGTGGAAACACCATATATTTT. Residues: CASSLSAPTGGNTIYF.

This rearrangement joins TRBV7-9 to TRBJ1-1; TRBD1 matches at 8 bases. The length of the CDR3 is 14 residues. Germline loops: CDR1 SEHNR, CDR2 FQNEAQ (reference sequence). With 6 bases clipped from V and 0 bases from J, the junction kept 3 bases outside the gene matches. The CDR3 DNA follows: TGTGCCAGCAGGGGGACAGGAATGAACACTGAAGCTTTCTTT. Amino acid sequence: CASRGTGMNTEAFF.

The CDR3 region is CASKIANYGYTF. The CDR3 DNA reads as TGTGCCAGCAAAATAGCTAACTATGGCTACACCTTC. J is TRBJ1-2 and V is TRBV12-3 or TRBV12-4; D remains ambiguous. V dropped 7 bases and J dropped 0 bases, with 6 bases sitting between them. The CDR3 spans 12 residues.

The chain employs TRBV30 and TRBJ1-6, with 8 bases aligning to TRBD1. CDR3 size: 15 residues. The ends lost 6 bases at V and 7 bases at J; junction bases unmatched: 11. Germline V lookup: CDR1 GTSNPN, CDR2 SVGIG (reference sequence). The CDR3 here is CACRPLQGANSPLHF. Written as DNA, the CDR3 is TGTGCCTGCCGACCCCTCCAGGGGGCGAATTCACCCCTCCACTTT.

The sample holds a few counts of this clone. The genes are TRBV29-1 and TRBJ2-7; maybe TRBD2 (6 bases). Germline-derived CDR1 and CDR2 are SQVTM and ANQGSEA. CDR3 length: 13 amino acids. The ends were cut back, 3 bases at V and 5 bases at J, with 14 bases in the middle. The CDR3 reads CSVEGGLVDEQYF. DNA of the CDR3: TGCAGCGTTGAGGGGGGACTCGTTGACGAGCAGTACTTC.

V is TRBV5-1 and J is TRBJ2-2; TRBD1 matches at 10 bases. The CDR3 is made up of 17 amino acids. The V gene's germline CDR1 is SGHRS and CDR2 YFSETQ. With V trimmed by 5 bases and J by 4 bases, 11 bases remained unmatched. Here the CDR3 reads CASRSVPGQGPTGELFF. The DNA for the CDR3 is TGCGCCAGCAGAAGCGTCCCGGGACAGGGGCCCACCGGGGAGCTGTTTTTT.

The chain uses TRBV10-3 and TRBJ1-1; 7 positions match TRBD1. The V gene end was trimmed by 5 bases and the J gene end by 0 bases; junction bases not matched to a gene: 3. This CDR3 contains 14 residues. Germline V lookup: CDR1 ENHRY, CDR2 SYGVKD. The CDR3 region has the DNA TGTGCCATCAGTAGACAGGGCTTGAACACTGAAGCTTTCTTT. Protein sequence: CAISRQGLNTEAFF.

CDR3 nucleotide sequence: TGTGCCAGCAGCTCTAGGGGGACAGGGAGCGCAGATACGCAGTATTTT. It is translated as CASSSRGTGSADTQYF. The chain carries TRBV7-9 and TRBJ2-3, with 9 bases identical to TRBD1. Per the germline V gene, CDR1 is SEHNR and CDR2 is FQNEAQ (reference sequence). The CDR3 is 16 residues long. V was pared by 4 bases and J by 4 bases, with 9 bases of the junction left unmatched.

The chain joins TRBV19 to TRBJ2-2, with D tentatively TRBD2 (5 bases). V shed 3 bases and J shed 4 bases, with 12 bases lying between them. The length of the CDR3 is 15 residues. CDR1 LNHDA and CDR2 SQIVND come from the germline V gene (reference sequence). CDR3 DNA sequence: TGTGCCAGTAGTATGTACAGCGGCACCACCGGGGAGCTGTTTTTT. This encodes CASSMYSGTTGELFF.

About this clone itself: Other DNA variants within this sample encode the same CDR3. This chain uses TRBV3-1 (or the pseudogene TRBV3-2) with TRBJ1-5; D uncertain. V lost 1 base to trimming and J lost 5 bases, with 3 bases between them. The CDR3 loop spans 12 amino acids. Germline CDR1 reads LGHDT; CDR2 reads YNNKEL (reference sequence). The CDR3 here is CASSQGDQPQHF. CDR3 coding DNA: TGTGCCAGCAGCCAAGGAGATCAGCCCCAGCATTTT.

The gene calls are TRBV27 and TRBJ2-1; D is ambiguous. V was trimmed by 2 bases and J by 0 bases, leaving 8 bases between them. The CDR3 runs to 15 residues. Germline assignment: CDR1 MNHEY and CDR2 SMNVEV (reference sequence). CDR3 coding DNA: TGTGCCAGCAGTTTAGGGCCCCGCTCCTACAATGAGCAGTTCTTC. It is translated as CASSLGPRSYNEQFF.

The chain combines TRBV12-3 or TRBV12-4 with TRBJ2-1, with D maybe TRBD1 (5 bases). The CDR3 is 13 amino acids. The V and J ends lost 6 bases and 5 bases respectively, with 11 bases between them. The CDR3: CASRNRQHNEQFF. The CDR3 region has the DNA TGTGCCAGCAGGAATCGACAGCACAATGAGCAGTTCTTC.

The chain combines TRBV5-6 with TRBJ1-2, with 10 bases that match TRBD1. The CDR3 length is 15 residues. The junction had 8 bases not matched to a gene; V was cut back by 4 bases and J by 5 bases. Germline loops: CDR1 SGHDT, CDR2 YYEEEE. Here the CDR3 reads CASSGTDRGWYGYTF. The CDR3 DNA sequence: TGTGCCAGCAGCGGAACGGACAGGGGGTGGTATGGCTACACCTTC.

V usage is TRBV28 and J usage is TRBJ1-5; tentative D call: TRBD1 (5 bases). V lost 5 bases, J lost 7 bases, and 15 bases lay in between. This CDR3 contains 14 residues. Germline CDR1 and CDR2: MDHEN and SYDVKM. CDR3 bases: TGTGCCAGCAGTCGCGACAGTTCTCGACAGCCCCAGCATTTT. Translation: CASSRDSSRQPQHF.

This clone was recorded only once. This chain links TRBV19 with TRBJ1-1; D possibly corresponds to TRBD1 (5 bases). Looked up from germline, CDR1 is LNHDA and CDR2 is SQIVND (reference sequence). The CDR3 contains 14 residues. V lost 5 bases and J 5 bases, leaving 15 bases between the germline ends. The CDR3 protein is CASSFSGIGTEAFF. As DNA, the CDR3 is TGTGCCAGTAGTTTCTCAGGGATAGGAACTGAAGCTTTCTTT.

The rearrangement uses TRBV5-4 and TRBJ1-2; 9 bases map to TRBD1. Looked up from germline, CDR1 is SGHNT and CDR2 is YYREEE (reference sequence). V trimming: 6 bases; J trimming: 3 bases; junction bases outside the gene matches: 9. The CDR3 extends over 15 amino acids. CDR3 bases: TGTGCCAGCACCCAGTACCGGGACAGGGACTATGGCTACACCTTC. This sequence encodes CASTQYRDRDYGYTF. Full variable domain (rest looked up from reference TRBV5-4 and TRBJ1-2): ETGVTQSPTHLIKTRGQQVTLRCSSQSGHNTVSWYQQALGQGPQFIFQYYREEENGRGNFPPRFSGLQFPNYSSELNVNALELDDSALYLCASTQYRDRDYGYTFGSGTRLTVV.

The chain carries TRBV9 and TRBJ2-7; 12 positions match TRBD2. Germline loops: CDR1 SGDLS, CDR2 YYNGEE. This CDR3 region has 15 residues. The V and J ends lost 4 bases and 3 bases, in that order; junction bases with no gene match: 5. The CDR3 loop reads CASSIGTSGRYEQYF. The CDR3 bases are TGTGCCAGCAGCATCGGGACTAGCGGGCGCTACGAGCAGTACTTC.

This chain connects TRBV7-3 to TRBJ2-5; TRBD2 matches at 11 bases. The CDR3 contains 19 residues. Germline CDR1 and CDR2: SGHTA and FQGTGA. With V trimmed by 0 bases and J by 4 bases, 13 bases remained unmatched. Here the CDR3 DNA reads TGTGCCAGCAGCTTAACCGTCGGGCTAGCGGGGGGTTATGGAGAGACCCAGTACTTC. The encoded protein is CASSLTVGLAGGYGETQYF.

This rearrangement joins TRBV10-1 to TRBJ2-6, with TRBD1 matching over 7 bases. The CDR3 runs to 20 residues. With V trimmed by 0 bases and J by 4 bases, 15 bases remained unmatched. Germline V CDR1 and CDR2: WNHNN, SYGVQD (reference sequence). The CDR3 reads CASSESNPEGAPHGANVLTF. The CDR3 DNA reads TGCGCCAGCAGTGAGTCCAACCCCGAGGGGGCCCCCCACGGGGCCAACGTCCTGACTTTC.

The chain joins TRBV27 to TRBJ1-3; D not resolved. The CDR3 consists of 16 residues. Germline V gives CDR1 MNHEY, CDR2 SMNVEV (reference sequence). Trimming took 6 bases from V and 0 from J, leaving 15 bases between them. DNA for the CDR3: TGTGCCAGCAGCAAAGAGGCCAGAAGCTCTGGAAACACCATATATTTT. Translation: CASSKEARSSGNTIYF.

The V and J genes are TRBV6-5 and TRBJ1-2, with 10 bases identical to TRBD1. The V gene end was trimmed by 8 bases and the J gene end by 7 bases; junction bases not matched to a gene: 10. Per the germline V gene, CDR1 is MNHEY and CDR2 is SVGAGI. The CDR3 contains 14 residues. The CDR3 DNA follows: TGTGCCAGCGGGGGACAGGGGTATCGTGGTGGCTACACCTTC. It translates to CASGGQGYRGGYTF.